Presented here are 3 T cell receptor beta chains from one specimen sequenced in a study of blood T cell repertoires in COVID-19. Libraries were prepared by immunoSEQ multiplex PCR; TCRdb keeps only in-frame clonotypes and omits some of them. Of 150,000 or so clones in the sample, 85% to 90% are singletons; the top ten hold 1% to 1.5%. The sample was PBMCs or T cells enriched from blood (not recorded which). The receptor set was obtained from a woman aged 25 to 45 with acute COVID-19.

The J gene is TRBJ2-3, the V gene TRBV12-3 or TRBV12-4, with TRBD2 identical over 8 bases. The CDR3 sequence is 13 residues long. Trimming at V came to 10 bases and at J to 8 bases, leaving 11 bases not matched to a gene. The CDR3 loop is CAIAASGSVTQYF. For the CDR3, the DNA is TGTGCCATCGCCGCAAGCGGGAGTGTTACGCAGTATTTT.

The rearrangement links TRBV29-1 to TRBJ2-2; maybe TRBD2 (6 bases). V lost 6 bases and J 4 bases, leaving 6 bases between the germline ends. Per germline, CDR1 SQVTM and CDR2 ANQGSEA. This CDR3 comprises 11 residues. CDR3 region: CSVGGTGELFF. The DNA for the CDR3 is TGCAGCGTGGGAGGCACCGGGGAGCTGTTTTTT.

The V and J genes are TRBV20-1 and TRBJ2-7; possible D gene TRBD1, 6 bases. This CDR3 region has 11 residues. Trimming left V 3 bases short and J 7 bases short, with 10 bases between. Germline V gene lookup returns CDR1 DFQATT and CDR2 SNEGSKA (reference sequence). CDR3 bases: TGCAGTGCTAGCCACCAGGGGGAGCAGTACTTC. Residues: CSASHQGEQYF.